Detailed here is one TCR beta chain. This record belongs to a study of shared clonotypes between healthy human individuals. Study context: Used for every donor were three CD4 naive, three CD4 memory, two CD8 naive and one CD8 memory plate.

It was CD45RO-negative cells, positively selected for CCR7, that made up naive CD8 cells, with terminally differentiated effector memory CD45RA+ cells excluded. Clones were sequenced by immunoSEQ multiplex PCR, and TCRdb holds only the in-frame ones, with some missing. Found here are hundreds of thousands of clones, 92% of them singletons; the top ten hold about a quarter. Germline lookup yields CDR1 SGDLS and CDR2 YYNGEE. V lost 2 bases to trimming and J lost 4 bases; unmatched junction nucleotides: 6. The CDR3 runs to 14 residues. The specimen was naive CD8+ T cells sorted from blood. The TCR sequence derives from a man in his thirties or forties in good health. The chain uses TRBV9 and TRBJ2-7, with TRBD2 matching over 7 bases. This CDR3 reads CASSVPGGRYEQYF. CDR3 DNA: TGTGCCAGCAGCGTCCCGGGAGGACGATACGAGCAGTACTTC.